This is a list of T cell receptor beta chains from one sample in a study of blood T cell repertoires in COVID-19. The protocol was immunoSEQ multiplex PCR, while the TCRdb copy is restricted to in-frame clones and leaves out a portion. The data contain around 200,000 clones, approximately 86% of them singletons. The sample taken for sequencing was peripheral blood. These receptors all come from a woman older than 75 with acute or convalescent COVID-19. The CDR3 runs from the conserved cysteine through the conserved F or W. The D gene is left open where the match is weak. Clone size is not always given. Where it is, it says once, few, many or a class for expanded clones.

V gene: TRBV19; clone size: NA; J gene: TRBJ1-2; D gene: NA; CDR3 DNA: TGTGCCAGTAGTCCCCACGGGGGTGGCTACACCTTC; CDR3 protein: CASSPHGGGYTF
V gene: TRBV9; clone size: NA; J gene: TRBJ2-2; D gene: NA; CDR3 DNA: TGTGCCAGCAGAGGCGGGAACACCGGGGAGCTGTTTTTT; CDR3 protein: CASRGGNTGELFF
V gene: TRBV15; clone size: NA; J gene: TRBJ1-1; D gene: TRBD1; CDR3 DNA: TGTGCCACCAGCGGACGGGACAGGATAAGCACTGAAGCTTTCTTT; CDR3 protein: CATSGRDRISTEAFF
V gene: TRBV6-1; clone size: NA; J gene: TRBJ1-2; D gene: NA; CDR3 DNA: TGTGCCAGCAGTGCCTCCCTGGGGACACTTTCTAACTATGGCTACACCTTC; CDR3 protein: CASSASLGTLSNYGYTF
V gene: TRBV5-1; clone size: NA; J gene: TRBJ1-1; D gene: NA; CDR3 DNA: TGCGCCAGCAGCTTGGCCGGGGGTCTCACTGAAGCTTTCTTT; CDR3 protein: CASSLAGGLTEAFF
V gene: TRBV6-5; clone size: NA; J gene: TRBJ1-1; D gene: NA; CDR3 DNA: TGTGCCAGCAGTTACTTGGGGCAGGTGCTAAGGACTGAAGCTTTCTTT; CDR3 protein: CASSYLGQVLRTEAFF
V gene: TRBV10-3; clone size: few; J gene: TRBJ2-7; D gene: TRBD1; CDR3 DNA: TGTGCCACCTGGACCGGGACAGGGAACTACGAGCAGTACTTC; CDR3 protein: CATWTGTGNYEQYF
V gene: TRBV19; clone size: NA; J gene: TRBJ1-6; D gene: TRBD1; CDR3 DNA: TGTGCCAGTAGTACTCCGGGACAGGATTCACCCCTCCACTTT; CDR3 protein: CASSTPGQDSPLHF
V gene: TRBV20-1; clone size: few; J gene: TRBJ2-1; D gene: TRBD1; CDR3 DNA: TGCAGTGCTAGTACAGGGGGGTTTGGCTCCTACAATGAGCAGTTCTTC; CDR3 protein: CSASTGGFGSYNEQFF
V gene: TRBV7-9; clone size: NA; J gene: TRBJ2-7; D gene: NA; CDR3 DNA: TGTGCCAGCAGCTTAATTCCCTCCTCCTACGAGCAGTACTTC; CDR3 protein: CASSLIPSSYEQYF
V gene: TRBV5-4; clone size: NA; J gene: TRBJ2-5; D gene: TRBD1; CDR3 DNA: TGTGCCAGCAGCTCCAAACGACAGGGCCAAGAGACCCAGTACTTC; CDR3 protein: CASSSKRQGQETQYF
V gene: TRBV18; clone size: NA; J gene: TRBJ1-1; D gene: NA; CDR3 DNA: TGTGCCAGCTCACCCACAGAGAAGGTCGAAGCTTTCTTT; CDR3 protein: CASSPTEKVEAFF
V gene: TRBV5-1; clone size: NA; J gene: TRBJ2-2; D gene: TRBD1; CDR3 DNA: TGCGCCAGCAGCTTGTATCCGGGACAGGGGCTCGGGGAGCTGTTTTTT; CDR3 protein: CASSLYPGQGLGELFF
V gene: TRBV3-1/TRBV3-2; clone size: NA; J gene: TRBJ1-3; D gene: TRBD1; CDR3 DNA: TGTGCCAGCAGTCGACCGACAGGGATCGACTCTGGAAACACCATATATTTT; CDR3 protein: CASSRPTGIDSGNTIYF
V gene: TRBV18; clone size: once; J gene: TRBJ2-7; D gene: NA; CDR3 DNA: TGTGCCAGCTCACCACAATTGGCAGGGGACTCCTACGAGCAGTACTTC; CDR3 protein: CASSPQLAGDSYEQYF
V gene: TRBV6-6; clone size: few; J gene: TRBJ1-2; D gene: TRBD1; CDR3 DNA: TGTGCCAGCAGTGTGACAGGGCTTGGAGGCTACACCTTC; CDR3 protein: CASSVTGLGGYTF
V gene: TRBV5-1; clone size: once; J gene: TRBJ2-3; D gene: NA; CDR3 DNA: TGCGCCAGCAGCTTCGGGACTCAGGGAGATACGCAGTATTTT; CDR3 protein: CASSFGTQGDTQYF
V gene: TRBV9; clone size: once; J gene: TRBJ2-7; D gene: TRBD2; CDR3 DNA: TGTGCCAGCAGCCTTGGAGCGGGGGGTCCCTACGAGCAGTACTTC; CDR3 protein: CASSLGAGGPYEQYF
V gene: TRBV6-6; clone size: NA; J gene: TRBJ1-4; D gene: NA; CDR3 DNA: TGTGCCAGCAGTTACTCCGGACAGCCTAATGAAAAACTGTTTTTT; CDR3 protein: CASSYSGQPNEKLFF
V gene: TRBV5-6; clone size: NA; J gene: TRBJ1-2; D gene: NA; CDR3 DNA: TGTGCCAGCAGCCCCTTGACAGCGACAGCTAACTATGGCTACACCTTC; CDR3 protein: CASSPLTATANYGYTF